This TCR beta chain derives from a study of glioma-infiltrating T cells after dendritic cell vaccination. As for the study in general: Patients had newly diagnosed or recurrent glioblastoma and received dendritic cell vaccines. Between about 2002 and 2013, patients got autologous tumor lysate-pulsed dendritic cell vaccines. Monocyte-derived dendritic cells, cultured six to seven days with IL-4 and GM-CSF, were pulsed with autologous tumor lysate.

Using immunoSEQ multiplex PCR, the repertoire was profiled, and TCRdb retains in-frame clones only, with some absent. The data contain 75,000 to 100,000 clones, approximately 81% of them singletons. The V gene's germline CDR1 is SGHAT and CDR2 FQNNGV. Trimming took 0 bases from V and 0 from J, leaving 8 bases between them. CDR3 length equals 15 residues. The chain carries TRBV11-2 and TRBJ1-2, with D unresolved. This clonotype originated in a human donor with glioblastoma. Source: blood, taken before dendritic cell vaccination. This CDR3 is CASSLDHSPNYGYTF. As DNA, the CDR3 is TGTGCCAGCAGCTTAGATCACAGCCCTAACTATGGCTACACCTTC.